This T cell receptor (beta chain) was profiled in a study of blood T cell repertoires in COVID-19. CDR3 length: 16 amino acids. The germline CDR1 and CDR2 sequences are LGHDT and YNNKEL (reference sequence). V shed 1 base and J shed 4 bases, with 15 bases lying between them. The authors' processing: Reference gene primer amplification gave nucleated cell count estimates. The repertoire was sequenced with immunoSEQ multiplex PCR; TCRdb's copy has only in-frame clones and lacks some. V and J calls and clone size are as listed in that table; D and trimming were resolved from the DNA. The sample yields over 150,000 clones, 80% to 90% seen once.

This TCR was recovered from a man between 18 and 35 years old who had recovered from COVID-19. J is TRBJ2-3 and V is TRBV3-1 (or the pseudogene TRBV3-2); maybe TRBD2 (6 bases). The sequenced sample consisted of peripheral blood. The CDR3 is CASSQGVGSRADTQYF. The CDR3 nucleotides read TGTGCCAGCAGCCAAGGGGTCGGGAGCCGGGCAGATACGCAGTATTTT.